This T cell receptor beta chain comes out of a study of cytomegalovirus exposure and HLA in healthy donors. In the study overall: Findings of an earlier analysis included about 100 million unique TCR beta sequences from roughly 180 million T cells.

Worth noting for this clone: Its antigen is still unknown. The sample carries other DNA sequences with the same CDR3.

The PCR ran on 60 Vbeta and 13 Jbeta primers. This table comes from immunoSEQ multiplex PCR, and its TCRdb copy is limited to in-frame clones, with some not included. The table has about 96,000 clones, roughly 79% seen once. Likely unrecorded immune exposures existed in these nominally healthy donors. The germline CDR1 and CDR2 sequences are SGHRS and YFSETQ. V was trimmed by 0 bases and J by 2 bases, leaving 11 bases between them. The CDR3 totals 15 residues. Notes on the study in general: A prior analysis recorded that most TCR beta V segments were productive about 90% or about 30% of the time. Follow-up analysis seemed to connect common viral pathogens with several of the most significant clusters identified.

The origin of this receptor is a woman aged 65 to 85 in good health and CMV-seropositive. V is TRBV5-1 and J is TRBJ1-1; D may be TRBD1 (5 bases). Sequencing was carried out using PBMCs. CDR3 bases: TGCGCCAGCAGCTTGGTAGGAGGGACCAACACTGAAGCTTTCTTT. It encodes CASSLVGGTNTEAFF.